Below are 31 T cell receptor beta chains sequenced from a single sample in a study of cytomegalovirus exposure and HLA in healthy donors. Libraries were prepared by immunoSEQ multiplex PCR; TCRdb keeps only in-frame clonotypes and omits some of them. The sample comprises 150,000 to 200,000 clones, 86% of which are singletons, and 4.5% to 7% rests with the top ten. Sample: PBMCs. These receptors all stem from a woman in her twenties or thirties in good health and CMV-seronegative.

The chain uses TRBV30 and TRBJ2-6; no reliable D call. There are 14 residues in the CDR3. Trimming left V 1 base short and J 0 bases short, with 4 bases between. CDR1 is GTSNPN and CDR2 is SVGIG in the germline V gene (reference sequence). CDR3 nucleotide sequence: TGTGCCTGGAGTGCAGGCTCTGGGGCCAACGTCCTGACTTTC. Protein: CAWSAGSGANVLTF.

This chain joins TRBV4-3 and TRBJ2-3; D is perhaps TRBD2 (7 bases). Between the trimmed V and J ends, which lost 0 bases and 7 bases, there was a span of 17 bases. Germline V gene lookup returns CDR1 LGHNA and CDR2 YSLEER. This CDR3 comprises 16 residues. In DNA, the CDR3 is TGCGCCAGCAGCCAAGACCGAGGGGGGGCGCGATATACGCAGTATTTT. Translated, it gives CASSQDRGGARYTQYF.

The chain combines TRBV28 with TRBJ2-3, with 9 bases identical to TRBD1. J was trimmed by 4 bases and V by 6 bases; bases with no gene match: 2. This CDR3 has 13 amino acids. CDR1 and CDR2 (germline): MDHEN, SYDVKM. The CDR3: CASRGQGPDTQYF. CDR3 in DNA: TGTGCCAGCAGAGGACAGGGGCCAGATACGCAGTATTTT.

The CDR3 DNA is TGTGCCAGCAGCCGGGGACTAGCAGTAAACACCGGGGAGCTGTTTTTT. It yields the protein CASSRGLAVNTGELFF. This chain uses TRBV11-2 with TRBJ2-2; 9 positions agree with TRBD2. The CDR3 length is 16 residues. V lost 5 bases to trimming and J lost 2 bases; unmatched junction nucleotides: 6. Germline V gene lookup returns CDR1 SGHAT and CDR2 FQNNGV.

A few counts support this clone. V usage is TRBV2 and J usage is TRBJ1-5, with D tentatively TRBD1 (6 bases). V was shortened by 0 bases and J by 7 bases, with 13 bases between the two germline ends. The length of the CDR3 is 15 residues. CDR1 is SNHLY, CDR2 FYNNEI, per germline. The CDR3 nucleotides read TGTGCCAGCAGTGAAGCGCAAGGGGGAAGGCAGCCCCAGCATTTT. Translated, it gives CASSEAQGGRQPQHF.

The genes are TRBV12-2 and TRBJ2-5. TRBV12-2 is termed a pseudogene. The CDR3 runs 15 residues. This CDR3 is CASRLGGPPGETQYF. CDR3 nucleotides: TGTGCAAGTCGCTTAGGTGGACCGCCCGGGGAGACCCAGTACTTC.

The CDR3 DNA reads TGTGCCAGCAGTCCGGGATACGAGCAGTACTTC. Its protein product is CASSPGYEQYF. The chain joins TRBV2 to TRBJ2-7; D is possibly TRBD2 (5 bases). The ends were cut back, 5 bases at V and 4 bases at J, with 6 bases in the middle. The V gene's germline CDR1 is SNHLY and CDR2 FYNNEI. The CDR3 is 11 residues long.

The V and J genes are TRBV11-1 and TRBJ1-2; no reliable D call. This CDR3 has 15 amino acids. Germline V CDR1 and CDR2: SGHAT, FQDESV (reference sequence). The germline V and J ends were trimmed by 2 bases and 8 bases, with 18 bases remaining between them. CDR3 coding DNA: TGTGCCAGCAGCTTATATGAGGACGGGCGTGCCGGCTACACCTTC. This codes for CASSLYEDGRAGYTF.

This chain links TRBV4-1 with TRBJ2-7; the D is unclear. This CDR3 has 15 amino acids. With 0 bases removed from V and 3 bases from J, the gap between germline ends came to 12 bases. CDR1 is MGHRA, CDR2 YSYEKL, per germline. CDR3 nucleotides: TGCGCCAGCAGCCAAGATCTTCGGCAGATCTACGAGCAGTACTTC. Translated: CASSQDLRQIYEQYF.

The chain recombines TRBV6-5 with TRBJ2-6, with D hard to call. CDR3 length: 15 residues. Between the trimmed V and J ends, which lost 8 bases and 0 bases, there was a span of 11 bases. Per the germline V gene, CDR1 is MNHEY and CDR2 is SVGAGI. The DNA of the CDR3 is TGTGCCAGCCAAACAAAGCGCTCTGGGGCCAACGTCCTGACTTTC. It is translated as CASQTKRSGANVLTF.

This clone has only a few counts. The CDR3: CASSGGQGTDTQYF. CDR3 DNA: TGTGCCAGCAGTGGCGGACAGGGAACAGATACGCAGTATTTT. V gene TRBV6-1 combines with J gene TRBJ2-3; 8 nucleotides agree with TRBD1. Germline trimming cut 4 bases from V and 3 bases from J; bases unmatched to any gene: 3. The CDR3 consists of 14 residues. The germline CDR1 and CDR2 sequences are MNHNS and SASEGT.

This clone was found once. This chain joins TRBV6-5 and TRBJ2-7; no firm D call. The CDR3 runs to 16 residues. V lost 0 bases and J lost 2, with 14 bases in between. Germline V gives CDR1 MNHEY, CDR2 SVGAGI. In DNA form, the CDR3 reads TGTGCCAGCAGTTACTCATATCAAGAGTTGCCCTACGAGCAGTACTTC. Protein: CASSYSYQELPYEQYF.

The V call is TRBV27, the J call TRBJ1-1, with TRBD1 as a possible D gene (5 bases). This CDR3 is 13 amino acids long. With 5 bases removed from V and 0 bases from J, the gap between germline ends came to 7 bases. Per the germline V gene, CDR1 is MNHEY and CDR2 is SMNVEV (reference sequence). CDR3 sequence: CASSRQLNTEAFF. Here the CDR3 DNA reads TGTGCCAGCAGTCGACAGCTGAACACTGAAGCTTTCTTT.

The chain employs TRBV27 and TRBJ2-1; D possibly corresponds to TRBD2 (6 bases). CDR1 is MNHEY, CDR2 SMNVEV, per germline (reference sequence). V was pared by 4 bases and J by 10 bases, with 23 bases between. This CDR3 region has 16 residues. CDR3 sequence reads: CASSSNLFVSGGEQFF. As DNA, the CDR3 is TGTGCCAGCAGTTCAAACCTATTCGTTAGTGGGGGGGAGCAGTTCTTC.

V and J are TRBV7-8 and TRBJ2-7, with D maybe TRBD1 (5 bases). Germline-derived CDR1 and CDR2 are SGHVS and FQNEAQ. Trimming took off 4 bases at V and 0 bases at J, with 16 bases between the two ends. The CDR3 length is 16 residues. The CDR3 DNA reads as TGTGCCAGCAGCTCCTCGCGCCAGGGCAACTCCTACGAGCAGTACTTC. Amino acid sequence: CASSSSRQGNSYEQYF.

The rearrangement uses TRBV9 and TRBJ1-2; the D gene is possibly TRBD1 (6 bases). Germline V gives CDR1 SGDLS, CDR2 YYNGEE. With 3 bases removed from V and 0 bases from J, the gap between germline ends came to 21 bases. The CDR3 is 18 residues long. CDR3 protein: CASSDSTGARIANYGYTF. As DNA, the CDR3 is TGTGCCAGCAGCGATAGCACGGGGGCCAGAATTGCTAACTATGGCTACACCTTC.

This clone came up a few times. This rearrangement joins TRBV6-1 to TRBJ2-1; 12 nucleotides line up with TRBD2. The CDR3 is 13 residues long. Germline-derived CDR1 and CDR2 are MNHNS and SASEGT. Trimming removed 4 bases from V and 15 bases from J; junction bases left unmatched: 7. CDR3: CASSAGLAGSSFF. Written as DNA, the CDR3 is TGTGCCAGCAGTGCAGGACTAGCGGGGTCGTCGTTCTTC.

The chain links TRBV4-1 to TRBJ2-1; D gene ambiguous. CDR1 and CDR2 (germline): MGHRA, YSYEKL. V lost 0 bases and J lost 4, with 16 bases in between. The CDR3 runs 17 residues. The CDR3 spells CASSQERASSGYNEQFF. The CDR3 DNA is TGCGCCAGCAGCCAAGAAAGGGCGTCGTCAGGATACAATGAGCAGTTCTTC.

This clone has a single count. The chain carries TRBV2 and TRBJ2-1, with TRBD1 matching 7 bases. V gave up 5 bases and J gave up 5 bases; unmatched junction bases: 3. CDR1 is SNHLY, CDR2 FYNNEI, per germline. CDR3 length: 13 amino acids. Here the CDR3 DNA reads TGTGCCAGCAGTTCCGACAGGGACAATGAGCAGTTCTTC. The encoded protein is CASSSDRDNEQFF.

This chain connects TRBV5-1 to TRBJ2-2, with D tentatively TRBD1 (6 bases). V gave up 5 bases and J gave up 3 bases, with 11 bases separating them. CDR3 length equals 14 residues. CDR1 is SGHRS and CDR2 is YFSETQ in the germline V gene. In nucleotides, the CDR3 is TGCGCCAGCAGTGGGGGCGGTGACACCGGGGAGCTGTTTTTT. Its protein is CASSGGGDTGELFF.

This clone was picked up one time. This chain links TRBV28 with TRBJ1-2; D is perhaps TRBD1 (6 bases). This CDR3 has 14 amino acids. The V gene's germline CDR1 is MDHEN and CDR2 SYDVKM. V was clipped by 3 bases and J by 3 bases, with 11 bases between them. In nucleotides, the CDR3 is TGTGCCAGCAGTTTTCGCGGGACATACTATGGCTACACCTTC. Residues: CASSFRGTYYGYTF.

This rearrangement joins TRBV5-4 to TRBJ2-7, with 8 positions matching TRBD1. The V gene end was trimmed by 4 bases and the J gene end by 5 bases; junction bases not matched to a gene: 5. The CDR3 covers 13 residues. Germline V gene lookup returns CDR1 SGHNT and CDR2 YYREEE (reference sequence). The CDR3 nucleotides are TGTGCCAGCAGCCCGACAGGGGTCCACGAGCAGTACTTC. Its translation is CASSPTGVHEQYF.

The chain links TRBV5-1 to TRBJ2-1, with 10 bases that match TRBD2. This CDR3 region has 13 residues. After removal of 0 bases from V and 12 bases from J, the junction contained 3 bases not matched to a gene. The germline gives CDR1 SGHRS, CDR2 YFSETQ. The CDR3 sequence: CASSLVLAGVQFF. CDR3 sequence (DNA): TGCGCCAGCAGCTTGGTGCTAGCGGGAGTGCAGTTCTTC.

The chain recombines TRBV18 with TRBJ1-2; a possible D gene is TRBD1 (5 bases). The germline V gene has CDR1 KGHSH and CDR2 LQKENI. CDR3 length: 14 residues. Trimming took off 2 bases at V and 2 bases at J, with 9 bases between the two ends. The CDR3 coding sequence is TGTGCCAGCTCACCAGACCAGGGCAACTATGGCTACACCTTC. As protein: CASSPDQGNYGYTF.

This clone was counted once. The gene calls are TRBV25-1 and TRBJ2-1, with 9 bases matching TRBD2. CDR1 MGHDK and CDR2 SYGVNS come from the germline V gene. This CDR3 spans 15 amino acids. Trimming at V came to 1 base and at J to 4 bases, leaving 2 bases not matched to a gene. This CDR3 is CASSEFAGGYNEQFF. The CDR3 DNA follows: TGTGCCAGCAGTGAATTTGCGGGGGGGTACAATGAGCAGTTCTTC.

The chain combines TRBV6-1 with TRBJ1-1; maybe TRBD1 (6 bases). Trimming took 6 bases from V and 3 from J, leaving 11 bases between them. Germline CDR1 and CDR2: MNHNS and SASEGT. The CDR3 length is 13 residues. CDR3 sequence: CASSHNRDTEAFF. The CDR3 DNA sequence: TGTGCCAGCAGCCACAACAGGGACACTGAAGCTTTCTTT.

In this sample, this clone turned up a few times. The gene calls are TRBV9 and TRBJ1-2, with D possibly matching TRBD1 (5 bases). This CDR3 region has 14 residues. The V gene's germline CDR1 is SGDLS and CDR2 YYNGEE. Trimming removed 0 bases from V and 6 bases from J, with 12 bases in between. The CDR3 loop reads CASSVEEGLDGYTF. The CDR3 region has the DNA TGTGCCAGCAGCGTAGAGGAGGGGCTGGATGGCTACACCTTC.

The rearrangement uses TRBV27 and TRBJ2-7; TRBD1 is a possible D gene (6 bases). The CDR3 consists of 12 residues. Trimming stripped 3 bases from V and 7 bases from J, with 10 bases between. CDR1 is MNHEY, CDR2 SMNVEV, per germline (reference sequence). CDR3 sequence: CASSLSGVEQYF. CDR3 nucleotides: TGTGCCAGCAGTTTGTCAGGGGTTGAGCAGTACTTC.

The chain couples TRBV9 to TRBJ2-7; TRBD1 matches at 8 bases. This CDR3 has 15 residues. The germline V gene has CDR1 SGDLS and CDR2 YYNGEE. V lost 0 bases to trimming and J lost 1 base; unmatched junction nucleotides: 3. The CDR3 DNA follows: TGTGCCAGCAGCGTAGGGTGGGACAGGTCCTACGAGCAGTACTTC. Its translation is CASSVGWDRSYEQYF.

In this sample, this clone turned up once. The gene calls are TRBV13 and TRBJ2-1; D is undetermined. There are 15 residues in the CDR3. Trimming took 2 bases from V and 0 from J, leaving 8 bases between them. Germline V gene data show CDR1 as PRHDT and CDR2 as FYEKMQ (reference sequence). CDR3 nucleotide sequence: TGTGCCAGCAGCTTACTGGCTGGCTCCTACAATGAGCAGTTCTTC. This encodes CASSLLAGSYNEQFF.

The chain uses TRBV2 and TRBJ2-2, with D uncertain. The CDR3 is 13 residues long. V dropped 4 bases and J dropped 1 base, with 4 bases sitting between them. Germline CDR1 SNHLY, CDR2 FYNNEI. For the CDR3, the DNA is TGTGCCAGCAGTGGACAGAACACCGGGGAGCTGTTTTTT. As protein: CASSGQNTGELFF. Variable domain in full (rest from reference TRBV2 and TRBJ2-2): EPEVTQTPSHQVTQMGQEVILRCVPISNHLYFYWYRQILGQKVEFLVSFYNNEISEKSEIFDDQFSVERPDGSNFTLKIRSTKLEDSAMYFCASSGQNTGELFFGEGSRLTVL.